A selection of T cell receptor beta chains follows, all from one sample in a study of blood T cell repertoires in COVID-19. The protocol was immunoSEQ multiplex PCR, while the TCRdb copy is restricted to in-frame clones and leaves out a portion. The data contain over 130,000 clones, roughly 84% of them singletons. The sequencing sample was made of peripheral blood. The receptors here all came from a man aged 70 or older with acute or convalescent COVID-19. Each CDR3 is given with its conserved first and last residue. D genes are given only for firm matches.

v_call,j_call,d_call,cdr3_aa
TRBV28,TRBJ1-1,.,CATETGRNAGTEAFF
TRBV19,TRBJ2-6,TRBD1,CASETGDFYSGANVLTF
TRBV12-5,TRBJ2-1,.,CASGSTQGLFGQFF
TRBV9,TRBJ2-3,TRBD1,CASSELGQGSSPDTQYF
TRBV28,TRBJ2-7,TRBD1,CASSSYRGATYEQYF
TRBV28,TRBJ2-7,TRBD1,CASSLPGQGSYEQYF
TRBV18,TRBJ1-2,.,CASSPLVLGQSGYTF
TRBV5-1,TRBJ2-1,.,CASSLGTGWNEQFF
TRBV9,TRBJ1-1,.,CASSVAVNTEAFF
TRBV28,TRBJ2-7,.,CASSFITGEQYF